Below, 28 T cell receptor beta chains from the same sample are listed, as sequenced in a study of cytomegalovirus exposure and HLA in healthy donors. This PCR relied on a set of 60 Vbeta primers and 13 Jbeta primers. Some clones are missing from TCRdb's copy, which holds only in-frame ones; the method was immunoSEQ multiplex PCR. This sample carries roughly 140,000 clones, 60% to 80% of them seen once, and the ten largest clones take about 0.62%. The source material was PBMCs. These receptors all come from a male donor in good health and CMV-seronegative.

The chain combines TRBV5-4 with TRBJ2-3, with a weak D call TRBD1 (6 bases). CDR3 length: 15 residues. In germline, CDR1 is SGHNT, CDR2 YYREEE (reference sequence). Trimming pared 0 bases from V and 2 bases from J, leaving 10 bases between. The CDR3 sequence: CASSLGTGITDTQYF. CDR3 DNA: TGTGCCAGCAGCTTGGGAACAGGGATCACAGATACGCAGTATTTT. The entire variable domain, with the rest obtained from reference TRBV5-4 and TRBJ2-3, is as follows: ETGVTQSPTHLIKTRGQQVTLRCSSQSGHNTVSWYQQALGQGPQFIFQYYREEENGRGNFPPRFSGLQFPNYSSELNVNALELDDSALYLCASSLGTGITDTQYFGPGTRLTVL.

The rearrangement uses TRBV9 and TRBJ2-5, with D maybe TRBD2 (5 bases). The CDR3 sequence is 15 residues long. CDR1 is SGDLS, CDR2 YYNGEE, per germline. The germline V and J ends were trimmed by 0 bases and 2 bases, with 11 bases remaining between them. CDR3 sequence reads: CASSVGTGKQETQYF. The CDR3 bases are TGTGCCAGCAGCGTAGGGACGGGAAAACAAGAGACCCAGTACTTC.

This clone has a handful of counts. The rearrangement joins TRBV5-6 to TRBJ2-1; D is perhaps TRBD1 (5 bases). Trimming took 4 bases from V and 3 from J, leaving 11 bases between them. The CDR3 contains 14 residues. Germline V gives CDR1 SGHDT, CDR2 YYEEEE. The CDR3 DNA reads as TGTGCCAGCAGCCACCGGACACTCTACAATGAGCAGTTCTTC. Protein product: CASSHRTLYNEQFF.

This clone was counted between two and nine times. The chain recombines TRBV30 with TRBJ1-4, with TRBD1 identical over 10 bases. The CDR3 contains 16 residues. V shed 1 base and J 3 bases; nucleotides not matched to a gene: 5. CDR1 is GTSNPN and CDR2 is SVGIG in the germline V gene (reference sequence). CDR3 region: CAWSGDRGNPNEKLFF. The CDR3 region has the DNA TGTGCCTGGAGTGGGGACAGGGGAAATCCTAATGAAAAACTGTTTTTT.

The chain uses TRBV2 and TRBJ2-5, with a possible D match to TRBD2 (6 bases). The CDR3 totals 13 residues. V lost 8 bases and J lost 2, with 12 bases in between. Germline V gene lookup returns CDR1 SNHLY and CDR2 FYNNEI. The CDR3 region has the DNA TGTGCCAGCGGAGGGACGGCGCAAGAGACCCAGTACTTC. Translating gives CASGGTAQETQYF.

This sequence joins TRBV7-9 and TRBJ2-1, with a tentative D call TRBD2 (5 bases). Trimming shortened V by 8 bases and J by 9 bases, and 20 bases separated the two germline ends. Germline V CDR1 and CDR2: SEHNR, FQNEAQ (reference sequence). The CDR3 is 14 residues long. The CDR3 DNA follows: TGTGCCAGCGTACACGGTGGAGGCATTGGTGAGCAGTTCTTC. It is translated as CASVHGGGIGEQFF.

Written as DNA, the CDR3 is TGTGCCAGCAGCGCAGGGTTCCCCGGGGAGCTGTTTTTT. Translated, it gives CASSAGFPGELFF. This chain joins TRBV2 and TRBJ2-2, with D maybe TRBD1 (5 bases). V dropped 6 bases and J dropped 6 bases, with 11 bases sitting between them. Germline values: CDR1 SNHLY, CDR2 FYNNEI. This CDR3 spans 13 amino acids.

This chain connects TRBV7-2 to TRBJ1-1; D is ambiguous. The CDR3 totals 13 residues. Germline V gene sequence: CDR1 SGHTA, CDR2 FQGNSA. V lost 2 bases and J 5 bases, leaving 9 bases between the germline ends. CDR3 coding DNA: TGTGCCAGCAGCTTATTGCGAGTAACTGAAGCTTTCTTT. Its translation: CASSLLRVTEAFF.

The CDR3 region is CASSAGVGYGYTF. Here the CDR3 DNA reads TGTGCCAGCAGCGCAGGGGTTGGGTATGGCTACACCTTC. The V and J genes are TRBV28 and TRBJ1-2; tentative D call: TRBD1 (6 bases). In germline, CDR1 is MDHEN, CDR2 SYDVKM. The CDR3 is 13 amino acids. V was cut by 6 bases and J by 5 bases, with 13 bases left in between.

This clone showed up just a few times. The CDR3 here is CASRSQRELYEQYF. Written as DNA, the CDR3 is TGTGCCAGCCGGAGCCAGCGGGAGTTATACGAGCAGTACTTC. The chain carries TRBV6-6 and TRBJ2-7, with 8 bases that match TRBD2. Germline-derived CDR1 and CDR2 are MNHNY and SVGAGI (reference sequence). The CDR3 contains 14 residues. V shed 8 bases and J 4 bases; nucleotides not matched to a gene: 10.

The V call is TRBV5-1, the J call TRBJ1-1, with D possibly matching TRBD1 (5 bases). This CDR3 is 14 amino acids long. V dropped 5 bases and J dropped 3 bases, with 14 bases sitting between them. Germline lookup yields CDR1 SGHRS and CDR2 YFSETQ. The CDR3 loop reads CASRMGGVDTEAFF. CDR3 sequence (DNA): TGCGCCAGCAGGATGGGAGGGGTGGACACTGAAGCTTTCTTT. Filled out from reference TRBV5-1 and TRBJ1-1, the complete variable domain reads KAGVTQTPRYLIKTRGQQVTLSCSPISGHRSVSWYQQTPGQGLQFLFEYFSETQRNKGNFPGRFSGRQFSNSRSEMNVSTLELGDSALYLCASRMGGVDTEAFFGQGTRLTVV.

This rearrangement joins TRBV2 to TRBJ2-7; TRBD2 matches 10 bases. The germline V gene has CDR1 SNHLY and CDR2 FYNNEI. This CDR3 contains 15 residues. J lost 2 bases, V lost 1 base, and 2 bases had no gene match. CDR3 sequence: CASSEGTSGPYEQYF. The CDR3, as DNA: TGTGCCAGCAGTGAAGGGACTAGCGGCCCCTACGAGCAGTACTTC.

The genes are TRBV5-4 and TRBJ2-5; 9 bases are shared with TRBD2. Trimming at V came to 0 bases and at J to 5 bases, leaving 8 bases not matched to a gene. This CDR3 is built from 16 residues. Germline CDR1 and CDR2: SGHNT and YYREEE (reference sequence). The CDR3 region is CASSLAGGGVGETQYF. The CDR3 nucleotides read TGTGCCAGCAGCTTGGCGGGCGGGGGGGTCGGTGAGACCCAGTACTTC.

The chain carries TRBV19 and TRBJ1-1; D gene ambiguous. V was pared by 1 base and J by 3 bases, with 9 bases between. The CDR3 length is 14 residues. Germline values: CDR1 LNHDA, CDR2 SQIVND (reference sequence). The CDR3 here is CASSIGASYTEAFF. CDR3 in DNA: TGTGCCAGTAGTATAGGGGCATCATACACTGAAGCTTTCTTT.

The CDR3 coding sequence is TGTGCCAGCAGCTTGGTCGCCCCTCTAGGCACAGATACGCAGTATTTT. Protein: CASSLVAPLGTDTQYF. The chain uses TRBV5-4 and TRBJ2-3; D not certain. The CDR3 sequence is 16 residues long. The germline CDR1 and CDR2 sequences are SGHNT and YYREEE (reference sequence). V lost 0 bases and J 1 base, leaving 12 bases between the germline ends.

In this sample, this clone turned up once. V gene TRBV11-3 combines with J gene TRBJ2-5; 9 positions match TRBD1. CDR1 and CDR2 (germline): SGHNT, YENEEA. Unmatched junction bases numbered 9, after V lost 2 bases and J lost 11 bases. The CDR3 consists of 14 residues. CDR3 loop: CASSLSRGTGTQYF. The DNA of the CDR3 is TGTGCCAGCAGCTTAAGTCGTGGGACAGGGACGCAGTACTTC.

The CDR3 DNA reads as TGCAGCGTTGGCAGGGCCTATGGCTACACCTTC. The encoded protein is CSVGRAYGYTF. The chain employs TRBV29-1 and TRBJ1-2; possible D gene TRBD1, 5 bases. Trimming left V 4 bases short and J 4 bases short, with 7 bases between. Germline-derived CDR1 and CDR2 are SQVTM and ANQGSEA. The CDR3 length is 11 residues.

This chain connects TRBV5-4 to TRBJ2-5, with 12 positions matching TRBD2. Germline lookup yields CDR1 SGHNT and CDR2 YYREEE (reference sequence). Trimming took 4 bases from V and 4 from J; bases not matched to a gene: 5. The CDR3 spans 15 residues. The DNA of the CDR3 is TGTGCCAGCAGCCCCCCGGGACTAGCGGGAGAGACCCAGTACTTC. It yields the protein CASSPPGLAGETQYF.

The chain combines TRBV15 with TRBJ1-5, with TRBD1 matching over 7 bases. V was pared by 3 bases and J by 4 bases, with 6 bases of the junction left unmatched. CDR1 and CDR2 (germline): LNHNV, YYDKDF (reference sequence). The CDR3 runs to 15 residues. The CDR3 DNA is TGTGCCACCAGCAGTATTGGGACAGAAAATCAGCCCCAGCATTTT. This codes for CATSSIGTENQPQHF.

The CDR3 DNA is TGTGCCAGCGCACCGGGACAGGGAAACACTGAAGCTTTCTTT. It is translated as CASAPGQGNTEAFF. This chain connects TRBV27 to TRBJ1-1, with 9 bases fitting TRBD1. This CDR3 is built from 14 residues. Germline trimming cut 8 bases from V and 2 bases from J; bases unmatched to any gene: 6. Germline values: CDR1 MNHEY, CDR2 SMNVEV (reference sequence).

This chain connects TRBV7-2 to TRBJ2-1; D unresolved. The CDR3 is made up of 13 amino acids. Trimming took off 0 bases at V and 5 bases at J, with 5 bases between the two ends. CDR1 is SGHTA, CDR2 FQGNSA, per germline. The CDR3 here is CASSLAPNNEQFF. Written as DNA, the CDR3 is TGTGCCAGCAGCTTAGCCCCAAACAATGAGCAGTTCTTC.

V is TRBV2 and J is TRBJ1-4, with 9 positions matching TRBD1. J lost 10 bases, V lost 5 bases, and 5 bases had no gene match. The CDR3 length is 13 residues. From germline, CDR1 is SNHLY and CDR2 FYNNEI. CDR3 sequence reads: CASSYTGGGKLFF. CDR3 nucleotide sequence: TGTGCCAGCAGTTATACAGGGGGCGGAAAACTGTTTTTT. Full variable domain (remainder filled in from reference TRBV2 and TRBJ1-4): EPEVTQTPSHQVTQMGQEVILRCVPISNHLYFYWYRQILGQKVEFLVSFYNNEISEKSEIFDDQFSVERPDGSNFTLKIRSTKLEDSAMYFCASSYTGGGKLFFGSGTQLSVL.

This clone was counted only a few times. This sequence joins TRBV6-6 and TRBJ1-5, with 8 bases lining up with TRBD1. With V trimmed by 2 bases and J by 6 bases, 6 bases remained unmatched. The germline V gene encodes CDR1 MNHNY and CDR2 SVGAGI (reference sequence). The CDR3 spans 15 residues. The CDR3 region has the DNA TGTGCCAGCAGTTACACAACAGGGGGAGTTCAGCCCCAGCATTTT. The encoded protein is CASSYTTGGVQPQHF.

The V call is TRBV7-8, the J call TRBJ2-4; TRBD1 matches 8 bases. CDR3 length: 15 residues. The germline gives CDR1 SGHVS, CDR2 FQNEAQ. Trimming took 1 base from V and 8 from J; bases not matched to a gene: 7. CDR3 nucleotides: TGTGCCAGCAGCTTAGACAGGGGGTTCCAAGACATTCAGTACTTC. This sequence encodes CASSLDRGFQDIQYF. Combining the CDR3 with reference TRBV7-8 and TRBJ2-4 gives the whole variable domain GAGVSQSPRYKVAKRGQDVALRCDPISGHVSLFWYQQALGQGPEFLTYFQNEAQLDKSGLPSDRFFAERPEGSVSTLKIQRTQQEDSAVYLCASSLDRGFQDIQYFGAGTRLSVL.

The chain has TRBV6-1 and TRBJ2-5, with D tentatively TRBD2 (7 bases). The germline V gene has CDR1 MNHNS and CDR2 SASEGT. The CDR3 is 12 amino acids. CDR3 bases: TGTGCAGAACGGGGGGCGGATGAGACCCAGTACTTC. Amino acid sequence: CAERGADETQYF.

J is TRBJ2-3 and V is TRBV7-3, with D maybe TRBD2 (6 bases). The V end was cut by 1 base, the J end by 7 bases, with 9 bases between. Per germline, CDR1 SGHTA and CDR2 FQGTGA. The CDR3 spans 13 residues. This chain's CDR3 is CASSLKEGNTQYF. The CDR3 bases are TGTGCCAGCAGCTTAAAGGAGGGGAATACGCAGTATTTT.

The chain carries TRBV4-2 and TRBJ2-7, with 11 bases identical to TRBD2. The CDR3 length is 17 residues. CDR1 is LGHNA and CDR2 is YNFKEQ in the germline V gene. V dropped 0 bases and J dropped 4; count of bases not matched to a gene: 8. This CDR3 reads CASSQDRTSGLSYEQYF. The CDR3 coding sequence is TGTGCCAGCAGCCAAGATAGGACTAGCGGGCTCTCTTACGAGCAGTACTTC.

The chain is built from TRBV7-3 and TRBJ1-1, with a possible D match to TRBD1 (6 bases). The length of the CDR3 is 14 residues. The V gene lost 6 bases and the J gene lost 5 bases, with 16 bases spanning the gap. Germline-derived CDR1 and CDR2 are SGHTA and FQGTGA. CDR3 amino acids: CASRAGGGRTEAFF. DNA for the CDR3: TGTGCCAGCAGGGCGGGAGGGGGGAGGACTGAAGCTTTCTTT. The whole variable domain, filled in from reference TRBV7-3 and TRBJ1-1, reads GAGVSQTPSNKVTEKGKYVELRCDPISGHTALYWYRQSLGQGPEFLIYFQGTGAADDSGLPNDRFFAVRPEGSVSTLKIQRTERGDSAVYLCASRAGGGRTEAFFGQGTRLTVV.